These T cell receptor beta chains were read from a single sample in a study of cytomegalovirus exposure and HLA in healthy donors. Using immunoSEQ multiplex PCR, the repertoire was profiled, and TCRdb retains in-frame clones only, with some absent. The sample includes around 180,000 clones, roughly four fifths of them seen just once. Sequenced sample: PBMCs. Receptors originate from a girl aged 5-17 years in good health and CMV-seropositive. Both conserved end residues are trimmed from each CDR3. Fields, in order: V gene, clone size, CDR3 protein. Expanded clones are given a class, and other clones once, few, many or no size at all.

>TRBV4-1|NA
ASSQGTENTEAF
>TRBV6-6|NA
AIQGAGEKLF
>TRBV28|NA
ASSGVGSLGTEAF
>TRBV5-1|NA
ASSQGPGKEKLF
>TRBV30|NA
ACSRQSGIYGYT
>TRBV5-6|NA
ASSLARSTGELF
>TRBV4-2|NA
ASSHRTGEGEAF
>TRBV6-6|once
ASSYSGDGYT
>TRBV28|NA
ASSPTSGGSYEQY
>TRBV18|NA
ASSPPSGSSRGLHGYT
>TRBV2|few
ASITEGVGTEAF
>TRBV11-3|many
ADRGHGNTEAF
>TRBV6-5|NA
ASSTGLGGYT
>TRBV11-3|once
ASSPSLTGELF
>TRBV10-1|NA
ASSPGRGEQY
>TRBV11-2|NA
ASKTGARSGNTIY
>TRBV7-6|NA
ASSLWGQGGPTGELF
>TRBV5-6|NA
ASSLAGVEGEQF
>TRBV5-6|NA
ASSLGRVNTEAF
>TRBV4-1|NA
ASSQHGGWLGVTEAF
>TRBV20-1|NA
SARNRTEAF
>TRBV5-8|NA
ASSFPGTGNTEAF
>TRBV19|NA
ASSTREGAAV
>TRBV19|NA
ASFGSNQPQH
>TRBV6-5|once
ASSPGGDGYT
>TRBV7-9|NA
ASSLVNLGATNYGYT
>TRBV28|NA
ASRGQGGAYEQY
>TRBV7-6|NA
ASSLLGGVRTEAF
>TRBV6-5|NA
ASGPEAGNEQY
>TRBV19|once
ASSTRQDENYGYT
>TRBV7-9|once
ASTTWQHKTGYGYT
>TRBV2|NA
ASSEVLAGGGIQY
>TRBV5-8|NA
ASSSLGGAGDTDTQY
>TRBV10-1|NA
ASSEQRGPYRTQY
>TRBV28|NA
ASSSQLNYGYT
>TRBV5-1|NA
ASSPGGSTNEKLF
>TRBV28|once
ASSRTGKSYEQY
>TRBV27|NA
ASSLYTRQGLNTEAF
>TRBV11-2|once
ASSSRLAGPPYEQY
>TRBV5-1|NA
ASSLGNGAGETQY
>TRBV19|NA
ASSGSDRGRAF
>TRBV4-1|NA
ASSFLQGVLAF
>TRBV7-7|NA
ASSLGQGYEQF
>TRBV12-5|NA
ASGLVLLGHSYEQY
>TRBV5-1|NA
ASSLAGKGGQPQH
>TRBV29-1|NA
SVFTGGTYEQY
>TRBV6-6|once
ASSYPTSPGGDTQY
>TRBV2|NA
ASSQWPGQSNYGYT
>TRBV29-1|few
SERTGGVDNEQF
>TRBV6-4|NA
ASSGGTGRNTEAF
>TRBV13|NA
ASSLGRGSTYEQY
>TRBV19|NA
ASSTYHRGHPHGYT
>TRBV7-3|NA
ASSFDGDTEAF
>TRBV9|NA
ASSVGLSGASTDTQY
>TRBV7-9|NA
ASSAKEGTNYGYT